The sequence of this TCR beta chain was determined in a study of cytomegalovirus exposure and HLA in healthy donors. Use of 60 Vbeta and 13 Jbeta primers characterized the PCR. The data were produced by immunoSEQ multiplex PCR, yet TCRdb's version contains in-frame clones alone and is incomplete. The data hold 150,000 to 200,000 clones, with 82% observed a single time. Germline CDR1 and CDR2: LGHNA and YSLEER. With V trimmed by 2 bases and J by 6 bases, 13 bases remained unmatched. The CDR3 covers 17 residues. Study-wide results and caveats: A later analysis linked 15,000 to 20,000 TCR beta sequences to HLA alleles at 0.05 false discovery rate. Sequencing had likely introduced a cluster of highly shared sequence variants as an artifact. Immune exposure information comprised only CMV serostatus.

In the case of this clone: Its antigen is currently unknown.

This sequence was found in a man aged 35-49 years in good health and CMV-seronegative. The chain couples TRBV4-3 to TRBJ1-2; 9 nucleotides agree with TRBD1. The sequencing input was PBMCs. CDR3 in amino acids: CASSQNKWTGDFDGYTF. The CDR3 coding sequence is TGCGCCAGCAGCCAAAATAAATGGACAGGGGATTTTGATGGCTACACCTTC.